One sample yielded the 6 T cell receptor beta chains listed below, sequenced in a study of T cell responses to AZD1222 COVID-19 vaccine. The data were produced by immunoSEQ multiplex PCR, yet TCRdb's version contains in-frame clones alone and is incomplete. The sample has about 120,000 clones, around 90% seen once; the top ten hold approximately 8.4%. This specimen consisted of peripheral blood, obtained on day 0 of AZD1222 vaccination. The source of these receptors is an adult in good health.

The chain carries TRBV5-1 and TRBJ1-6; D ambiguous. The CDR3 is made up of 17 amino acids. V was shortened by 4 bases and J by 0 bases, with 14 bases between the two germline ends. Germline V CDR1 and CDR2: SGHRS, YFSETQ. This CDR3 reads CASSPTSLSSYNSPLHF. In DNA form, the CDR3 reads TGCGCCAGCAGCCCCACCTCCCTGAGCTCCTATAATTCACCCCTCCACTTT.

The rearrangement uses TRBV5-1 and TRBJ2-1; 9 bases fit TRBD2. The CDR3 loop spans 15 amino acids. V lost 4 bases to trimming and J lost 0 bases; unmatched junction nucleotides: 2. Germline values: CDR1 SGHRS, CDR2 YFSETQ. In DNA form, the CDR3 reads TGCGCCAGCAGCAGTAGCGGGAGCTCCTACAATGAGCAGTTCTTC. It translates to CASSSSGSSYNEQFF.

V and J are TRBV28 and TRBJ1-1; D may be TRBD1 (5 bases). Per the germline V gene, CDR1 is MDHEN and CDR2 is SYDVKM. The CDR3 is 14 residues long. The V end was cut by 4 bases, the J end by 8 bases, with 17 bases between. This chain's CDR3 is CASSSPGLKVEAFF. In nucleotides, the CDR3 is TGTGCCAGCAGTTCCCCGGGGCTGAAGGTGGAAGCTTTCTTT.

The chain links TRBV11-2 to TRBJ2-1, with D possibly being TRBD1 or TRBD2 (6 bases each). The germline V and J ends were trimmed by 7 bases and 1 base, with 20 bases remaining between them. Germline loops: CDR1 SGHAT, CDR2 FQNNGV. This CDR3 contains 17 residues. This CDR3 is CASTQGGPSWSYNEQFF. The CDR3 DNA sequence: TGTGCCAGCACCCAAGGGGGGCCTAGCTGGTCCTACAATGAGCAGTTCTTC.

The gene calls are TRBV19 and TRBJ1-4, with TRBD1 matching over 10 bases. V shed 5 bases, J shed 7 bases, and the junction held 4 bases outside the gene matches. Germline CDR1 reads LNHDA; CDR2 reads SQIVND (reference sequence). The CDR3 is 14 amino acids. The chain's CDR3 is CASSSTGGFEKLFF. In nucleotides, the CDR3 is TGTGCCAGTAGTTCGACAGGGGGCTTTGAAAAACTGTTTTTT.

The chain carries TRBV5-1 and TRBJ1-6; D call uncertain. V was pared by 2 bases and J by 4 bases, with 10 bases between. Germline CDR1 SGHRS, CDR2 YFSETQ. This CDR3 is 15 amino acids long. CDR3 in amino acids: CASSFRETYNSPLHF. Written as DNA, the CDR3 is TGCGCCAGCAGCTTCCGGGAGACATATAATTCACCCCTCCACTTT.